Sequencing of this T cell receptor beta chain was carried out in a study of T cells in Graves' hyperthyroidism and ophthalmopathy. TCR beta CDR3 sequences were amplified from RNA transcripts. HTBI primers drove first-round RT-PCR of the TCR CDR3. In TCRdb, the multiplex PCR reads were re-called with MiXCR into one record per CDR3 protein. The repertoire consists of over 200,000 distinct CDR3 sequences, with roughly a sixth occurring once and the leading ten covering 50%. A lack of ophthalmopathy progression within 18 months defined stable Graves' hyperthyroidism. Exclusion criteria comprised uncontrolled infection, other autoimmune disease, pregnancy or lactation. Study results and limitations: The model predicted ophthalmopathy a median around 6 months before onset.

This clonotype was found many times. Its antigen is unknown. The source is a man between 45 and 60 years old with Graves' hyperthyroidism. The material sequenced was blood.

Written as DNA, the CDR3 is TGTGCCAGCAGCTTAGCTCCGGGACCCACAGATACGCAGTATTTT. This codes for CASSLAPGPTDTQYF. The chain employs TRBV11-2 and TRBJ2-3, with D perhaps assigned TRBD1 or TRBD2 (5 bases each). The V gene's germline CDR1 is SGHAT and CDR2 FQNNGV. The CDR3 loop spans 15 amino acids. V was clipped by 1 base and J by 2 bases, with 10 bases between them.